Presented here are 26 T cell receptor beta chains from one specimen sequenced in a study of CD8 T cells in ankylosing spondylitis. Study-level findings and limits: The study identified a TCR beta motif of under ten highly homologous variants that appeared characteristic of ankylosing spondylitis blood.

TCRdb reanalysed the 5' RACE reads using MiXCR and keeps one entry per CDR3 protein. This sample carries some 800,000 distinct CDR3 sequences, 12% of them seen once, and the ten largest clones take 0.45% to 0.6%. For these receptors, no antigen is known. Sequenced: blood, either unsorted or a sorted T cell fraction (not recorded which). These receptors all stem from a male donor with ankylosing spondylitis.

At least ten counts were recorded for this clonotype. The V and J genes are TRBV12-3 or TRBV12-4 and TRBJ2-3; 8 bases are shared with TRBD2. The V and J ends lost 5 bases and 8 bases, in that order; junction bases with no gene match: 15. The CDR3 is 16 amino acids. This CDR3 is CASSGGLVGVSGTQYF. Here the CDR3 DNA reads TGTGCCAGCAGTGGGGGACTAGTTGGCGTTAGCGGTACGCAGTATTTT.

This clonotype was detected only a few times. The chain uses TRBV20-1 and TRBJ1-1; D is uncertain. This CDR3 has 12 residues. The V end lost 5 bases, the J end lost 4 bases, and 11 bases lay between the germline ends. Germline CDR1 is DFQATT and CDR2 is SNEGSKA (reference sequence). The chain's CDR3 is CSAGQATTEAFF. The CDR3 bases are TGCAGTGCTGGCCAGGCGACCACTGAAGCTTTCTTT.

J is TRBJ1-1 and V is TRBV27, with D perhaps matching TRBD1 (5 bases). Germline-derived CDR1 and CDR2 are MNHEY and SMNVEV (reference sequence). The V end lost 3 bases, the J end lost 0 bases, and 11 bases lay between the germline ends. The CDR3 totals 15 residues. The CDR3 region is CASSFRRQMNTEAFF. The CDR3, as DNA: TGTGCCAGCAGTTTTCGGAGACAGATGAACACTGAAGCTTTCTTT.

This sequence joins TRBV6-2 or TRBV6-3 and TRBJ1-5; 8 bases fit TRBD1. Germline V gene lookup returns CDR1 MNHEY and CDR2 SVGEGT. The CDR3 spans 16 residues. The V segment lost 5 bases and the J segment 7 bases; nucleotides outside the gene matches: 13. CDR3 coding DNA: TGTGCCAGCAGTCTCCTGGACAGGGAGAAGGGGCAGCCCCAGCATTTT. The encoded protein is CASSLLDREKGQPQHF.

The sample holds many counts of this clonotype. V usage is TRBV20-1 and J usage is TRBJ2-7, with TRBD1 as a possible D gene (5 bases). V was cut by 3 bases and J by 5 bases, with 8 bases left in between. This CDR3 comprises 11 residues. Germline V gene sequence: CDR1 DFQATT, CDR2 SNEGSKA (reference sequence). The CDR3 DNA reads TGCAGTGCTAGTGCAGGGAACGAGCAGTACTTC. This translates into CSASAGNEQYF.

This clonotype was detected a few times. This chain uses TRBV5-1 with TRBJ1-2; D not resolved. CDR3 length equals 14 residues. Trimming removed 4 bases at V and 4 bases at J, with 14 bases between. From germline, CDR1 is SGHRS and CDR2 YFSETQ. CDR3 sequence reads: CASSDLSGSYGYTF. As DNA, the CDR3 is TGCGCCAGCAGCGACCTTTCTGGGAGCTATGGCTACACCTTC.

This clonotype has more than one count but fewer than ten. The V call is TRBV7-2, the J call TRBJ2-5; D gene uncertain. This CDR3 has 14 residues. Germline lookup yields CDR1 SGHTA and CDR2 FQGNSA. The V end was cut by 1 base, the J end by 7 bases, with 13 bases between. CDR3 amino acids: CASSLDHRKGTQYF. The CDR3 nucleotides are TGTGCCAGCAGCTTAGACCATCGGAAGGGGACCCAGTACTTC.

This clonotype was observed many times. This chain uses TRBV4-3 with TRBJ2-3; TRBD2 matches 12 bases. Germline V gene data show CDR1 as LGHNA and CDR2 as YSLEER. The junction had 5 bases not matched to a gene; V was cut back by 4 bases and J by 6 bases. The CDR3 runs to 15 residues. The CDR3, as DNA: TGCGCCAGCAGCCCGACTAGCGGGGGTTGGGATACGCAGTATTTT. Translated, it gives CASSPTSGGWDTQYF.

This chain links TRBV7-9 with TRBJ2-7, with a weak D call TRBD2 (7 bases). The CDR3 spans 13 residues. Germline V gives CDR1 SEHNR, CDR2 FQNEAQ (reference sequence). Trimming stripped 1 base from V and 9 bases from J, with 13 bases between. CDR3 in amino acids: CASSLGEGVPQYF. The CDR3 nucleotides are TGTGCCAGCAGCTTAGGGGAGGGGGTTCCGCAGTACTTC.

The chain has TRBV12-2 and TRBJ2-3. TRBV12-2 represents a pseudogene. The CDR3 is made up of 14 amino acids. The DNA of the CDR3 is TGTGCAAGTCGCTATACATATACCACAGATACGCAGTATTTT. This translates into CASRYTYTTDTQYF.

This clonotype has ten or more counts. The chain links TRBV12-3 or TRBV12-4 to TRBJ1-5, with TRBD1 as a possible D gene (5 bases). Trimming pared 11 bases from V and 7 bases from J, leaving 15 bases between. The CDR3 has 12 residues. For the CDR3, the DNA is TGTGCCTCTGAAGGGGATGGGCAGCCCCAGCATTTT. This translates into CASEGDGQPQHF.

V is TRBV27 and J is TRBJ1-3; D is possibly TRBD1 (6 bases). Looked up from germline, CDR1 is MNHEY and CDR2 is SMNVEV (reference sequence). V dropped 3 bases and J dropped 4 bases, with 13 bases sitting between them. The CDR3 runs 15 residues. This CDR3 reads CASSLEKGGGNTIYF. CDR3 sequence (DNA): TGTGCCAGCAGTTTGGAAAAAGGGGGAGGAAACACCATATATTTT.

This clonotype appeared a few times. The chain joins TRBV4-3 to TRBJ1-2; 7 bases fit TRBD1. The junction had 13 bases not matched to a gene; V was cut back by 4 bases and J by 8 bases. The germline gives CDR1 LGHNA, CDR2 YSLEER. This CDR3 is built from 15 residues. The CDR3 loop reads CASSRQTGSPIGYTF. CDR3 sequence (DNA): TGCGCCAGCAGCCGACAGACAGGGTCTCCCATCGGCTACACCTTC.

Ten or more counts support this clonotype. J is TRBJ2-7 and V is TRBV2; 10 bases fit TRBD2. The length of the CDR3 is 14 residues. V shed 9 bases and J 1 base; nucleotides not matched to a gene: 6. Germline V gene sequence: CDR1 SNHLY, CDR2 FYNNEI. CDR3 amino acids: CASEELAGSYEQYF. CDR3 bases: TGTGCCAGTGAGGAACTAGCGGGGTCCTACGAGCAGTACTTC.

The chain recombines TRBV7-3 with TRBJ2-2, with TRBD2 matching 11 bases. Germline V gene lookup returns CDR1 SGHTA and CDR2 FQGTGA. J was trimmed by 7 bases and V by 3 bases; bases with no gene match: 1. This CDR3 is 14 amino acids long. CDR3 protein: CASSLGTSGGELFF. Written as DNA, the CDR3 is TGTGCCAGCAGCTTGGGGACTAGCGGCGGGGAGCTGTTTTTT.

This clonotype turned up a few times. This chain's CDR3 is CSAGGLGGITYEQYF. Written as DNA, the CDR3 is TGCAGTGCGGGGGGCCTGGGAGGGATTACCTACGAGCAGTACTTC. This chain links TRBV20-1 with TRBJ2-7; D is perhaps TRBD2 (7 bases). The germline CDR1 and CDR2 sequences are DFQATT and SNEGSKA (reference sequence). The V end was cut by 6 bases, the J end by 2 bases, with 20 bases between. The CDR3 has 15 amino acids.

V is TRBV30 and J is TRBJ1-1, with D unclear. Deletions cut 2 bases from V and 4 bases from J, with 8 bases between. CDR1 and CDR2 (germline): GTSNPN, SVGIG (reference sequence). The CDR3 length is 12 residues. In DNA, the CDR3 is TGTGCCTGGAGTACCGGGATCACTGAAGCTTTCTTT. Protein product: CAWSTGITEAFF.

In its sample, this clonotype was seen a few times. The rearrangement uses TRBV12-3 or TRBV12-4 and TRBJ1-4, with D unclear. CDR3 length: 16 amino acids. The V end was cut by 0 bases, the J end by 0 bases, with 8 bases between. CDR3 loop: CASSLASGATNEKLFF. CDR3 coding DNA: TGTGCCAGCAGTTTAGCGTCCGGGGCAACTAATGAAAAACTGTTTTTT.

This clonotype came up a few times. The genes are TRBV9 and TRBJ2-1; 8 bases agree with TRBD2. Per germline, CDR1 SGDLS and CDR2 YYNGEE. This CDR3 is 15 amino acids long. V lost 0 bases and J lost 2; bases outside the gene matches: 1. CDR3 protein: CASSVGAGAYNEQFF. The CDR3 DNA follows: TGTGCCAGCAGCGTAGGAGCGGGGGCCTACAATGAGCAGTTCTTC.

There are a few counts of this clonotype. V usage is TRBV20-1 and J usage is TRBJ2-7; 7 positions match TRBD2. V lost 5 bases to trimming and J lost 12 bases; unmatched junction nucleotides: 13. Germline assignment: CDR1 DFQATT and CDR2 SNEGSKA (reference sequence). The CDR3 runs to 12 residues. In nucleotides, the CDR3 is TGCAGTGCTGCACGACTAGCAAGTGAACGGTACTTC. Translated, it gives CSAARLASERYF.

The rearrangement uses TRBV30 and TRBJ2-7; perhaps TRBD1 as D (6 bases). V was cut by 5 bases and J by 5 bases, with 13 bases left in between. From germline, CDR1 is GTSNPN and CDR2 SVGIG (reference sequence). The CDR3 loop spans 12 amino acids. The CDR3 protein is CAWSQGRNEQYF. For the CDR3, the DNA is TGTGCCTGGTCACAGGGACGAAACGAGCAGTACTTC.

The CDR3 DNA follows: TGTGCCAGCAGCGCACAGGACACTCGGGGTACAGATACGCAGTATTTT. This gives the protein CASSAQDTRGTDTQYF. J is TRBJ2-3 and V is TRBV9; possibly TRBD1 or TRBD2 for D (5 bases each). Looked up from germline, CDR1 is SGDLS and CDR2 is YYNGEE. Trimming shortened V by 3 bases and J by 3 bases, and 17 bases separated the two germline ends. This CDR3 spans 16 amino acids. Together with reference TRBV9 and TRBJ2-3, the CDR3 gives the full variable domain: DSGVTQTPKHLITATGQRVTLRCSPRSGDLSVYWYQQSLDQGLQFLIQYYNGEERAKGNILERFSAQQFPDLHSELNLSSLELGDSALYFCASSAQDTRGTDTQYFGPGTRLTVL.

Details on this clonotype: It may be a read error: a sequence one base away is much more abundant. The chain has TRBV7-2 and TRBJ2-4; TRBD1 aligns across 9 bases. Germline V gives CDR1 SGHTA, CDR2 FQGNSA. This CDR3 spans 14 amino acids. V lost 7 bases and J lost 7; bases outside the gene matches: 8. CDR3 sequence: CASTPGTGRNIQYF. The CDR3 DNA sequence: TGTGCCAGCACCCCCGGGACAGGGAGGAACATTCAGTACTTC.

This clonotype appeared a few times. The chain joins TRBV7-9 to TRBJ1-1; possible D gene TRBD1, 6 bases. Germline V gives CDR1 SEHNR, CDR2 FQNEAQ (reference sequence). The CDR3 sequence is 17 residues long. Trimming took off 2 bases at V and 0 bases at J, with 16 bases between the two ends. The DNA of the CDR3 is TGTGCCAGCAGCTTATGGAAAGGGGGAGAGATGAACACTGAAGCTTTCTTT. This encodes CASSLWKGGEMNTEAFF.

This clonotype was counted a few times. The chain links TRBV5-5 to TRBJ1-1; the match to TRBD1 covers 8 bases. CDR3 length: 15 amino acids. With V trimmed by 4 bases and J by 1 base, 6 bases remained unmatched. CDR1 is SGHKS and CDR2 is YYEKEE in the germline V gene (reference sequence). The CDR3 coding sequence is TGTGCCAGCAGCCGAAATGGACAGGGGAACACTGAAGCTTTCTTT. It yields the protein CASSRNGQGNTEAFF.

This clonotype was observed a handful of times. The rearrangement joins TRBV2 to TRBJ2-3, with TRBD1 matching over 7 bases. V was pared by 6 bases and J by 2 bases, with 5 bases of the junction left unmatched. The CDR3 has 14 residues. The germline V gene has CDR1 SNHLY and CDR2 FYNNEI. The CDR3 bases are TGTGCCAGCAGGTACACAGGGGACACAGATACGCAGTATTTT. Protein sequence: CASRYTGDTDTQYF.